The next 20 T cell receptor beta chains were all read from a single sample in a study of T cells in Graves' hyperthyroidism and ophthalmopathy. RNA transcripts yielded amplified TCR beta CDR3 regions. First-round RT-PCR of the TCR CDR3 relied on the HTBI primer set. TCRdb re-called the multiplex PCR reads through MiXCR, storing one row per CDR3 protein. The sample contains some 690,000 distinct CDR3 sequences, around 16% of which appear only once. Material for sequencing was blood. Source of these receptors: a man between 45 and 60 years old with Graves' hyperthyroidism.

The CDR3 loop is CASSLTRTVNTGELFF. DNA of the CDR3: TGTGCCAGCAGCTTGACCCGAACAGTGAACACCGGGGAGCTGTTTTTT. The chain has TRBV7-2 and TRBJ2-2; D unclear. Germline lookup yields CDR1 SGHTA and CDR2 FQGNSA. CDR3 size: 16 residues. Trimming removed 3 bases from V and 1 base from J, with 12 bases in between.

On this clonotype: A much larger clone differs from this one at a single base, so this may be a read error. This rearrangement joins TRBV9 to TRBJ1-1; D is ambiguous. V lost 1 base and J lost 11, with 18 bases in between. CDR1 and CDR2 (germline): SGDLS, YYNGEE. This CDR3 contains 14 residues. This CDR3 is CASSVSSVDGEAFF. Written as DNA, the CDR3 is TGTGCCAGCAGCGTAAGTTCCGTGGACGGGGAGGCTTTCTTT.

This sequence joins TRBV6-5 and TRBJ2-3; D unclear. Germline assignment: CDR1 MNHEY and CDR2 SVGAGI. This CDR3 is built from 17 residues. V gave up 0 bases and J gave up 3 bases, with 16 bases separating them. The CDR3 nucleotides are TGTGCCAGCAGTTACTCGAGTAGTGGAGAGTGGACAGATACGCAGTATTTT. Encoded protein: CASSYSSSGEWTDTQYF.

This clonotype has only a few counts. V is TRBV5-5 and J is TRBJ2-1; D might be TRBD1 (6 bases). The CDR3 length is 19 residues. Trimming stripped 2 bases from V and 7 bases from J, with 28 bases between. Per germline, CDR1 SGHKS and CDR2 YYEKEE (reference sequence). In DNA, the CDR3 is TGTGCCAGCAGCTTCGGGTCAGTCTATGAACAGGGAATCGGAAATGAGCAGTTCTTC. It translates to CASSFGSVYEQGIGNEQFF.

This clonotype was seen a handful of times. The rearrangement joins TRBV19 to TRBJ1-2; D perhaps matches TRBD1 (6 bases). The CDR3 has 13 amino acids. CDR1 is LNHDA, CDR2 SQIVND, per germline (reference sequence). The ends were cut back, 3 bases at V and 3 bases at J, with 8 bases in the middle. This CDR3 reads CASSIEGDYGYTF. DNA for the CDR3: TGTGCCAGTAGTATTGAGGGGGACTATGGCTACACCTTC. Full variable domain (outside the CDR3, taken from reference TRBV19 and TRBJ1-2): DGGITQSPKYLFRKEGQNVTLSCEQNLNHDAMYWYRQDPGQGLRLIYYSQIVNDFQKGDIAEGYSVSREKKESFPLTVTSAQKNPTAFYLCASSIEGDYGYTFGSGTRLTVV.

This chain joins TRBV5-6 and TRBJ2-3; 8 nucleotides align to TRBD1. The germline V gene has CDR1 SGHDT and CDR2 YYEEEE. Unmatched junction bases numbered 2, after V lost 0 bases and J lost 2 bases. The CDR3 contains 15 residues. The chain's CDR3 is CASSLDRGFTDTQYF. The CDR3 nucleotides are TGTGCCAGCAGCTTGGACAGGGGGTTCACAGATACGCAGTATTTT.

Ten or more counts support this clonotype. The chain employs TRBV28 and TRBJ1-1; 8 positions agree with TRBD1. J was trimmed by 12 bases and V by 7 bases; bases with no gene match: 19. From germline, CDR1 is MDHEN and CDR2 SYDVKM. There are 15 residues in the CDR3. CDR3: CASIDPQPTGEGTFF. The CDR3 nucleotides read TGTGCCAGCATCGATCCCCAACCGACAGGGGAGGGAACTTTCTTT.

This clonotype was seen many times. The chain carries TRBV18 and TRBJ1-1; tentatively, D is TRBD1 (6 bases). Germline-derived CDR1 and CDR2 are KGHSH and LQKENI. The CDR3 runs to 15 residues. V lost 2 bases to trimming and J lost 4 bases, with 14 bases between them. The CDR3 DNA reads TGTGCCAGCTCACCATCGGGGGGCTTGGGCACTGAAGCTTTCTTT. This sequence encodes CASSPSGGLGTEAFF. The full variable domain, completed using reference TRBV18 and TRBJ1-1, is NAGVMQNPRHLVRRRGQEARLRCSPMKGHSHVYWYRQLPEEGLKFMVYLQKENIIDESGMPKERFSAEFPKEGPSILRIQQVVRGDSAAYFCASSPSGGLGTEAFFGQGTRLTVV.

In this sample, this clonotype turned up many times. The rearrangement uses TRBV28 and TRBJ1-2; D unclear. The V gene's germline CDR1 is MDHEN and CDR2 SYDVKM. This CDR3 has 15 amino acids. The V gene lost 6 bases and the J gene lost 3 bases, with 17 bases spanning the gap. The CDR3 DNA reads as TGTGCCAGCAGAAAATCGGGAGAGCGATACTATGGCTACACCTTC. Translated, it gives CASRKSGERYYGYTF.

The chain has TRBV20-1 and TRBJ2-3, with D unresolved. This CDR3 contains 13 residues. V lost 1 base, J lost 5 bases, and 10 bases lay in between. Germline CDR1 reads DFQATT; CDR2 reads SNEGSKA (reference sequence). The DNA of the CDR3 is TGCAGTGCTAGAGGTCACACAAAAGATACGCAGTATTTT. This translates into CSARGHTKDTQYF.

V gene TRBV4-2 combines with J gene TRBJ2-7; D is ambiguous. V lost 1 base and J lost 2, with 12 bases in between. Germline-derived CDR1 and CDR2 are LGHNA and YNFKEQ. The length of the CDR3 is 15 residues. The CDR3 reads CASSQGTGKPYEQYF. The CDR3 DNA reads TGTGCCAGCAGCCAAGGAACCGGAAAGCCCTACGAGCAGTACTTC.

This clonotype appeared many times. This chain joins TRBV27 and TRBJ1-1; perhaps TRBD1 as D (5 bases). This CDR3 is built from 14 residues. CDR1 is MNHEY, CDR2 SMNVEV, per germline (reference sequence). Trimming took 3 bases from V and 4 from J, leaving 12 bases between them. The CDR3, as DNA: TGTGCCAGCAGTTTTAGGGGCGCGGGCACTGAAGCTTTCTTT. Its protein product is CASSFRGAGTEAFF.

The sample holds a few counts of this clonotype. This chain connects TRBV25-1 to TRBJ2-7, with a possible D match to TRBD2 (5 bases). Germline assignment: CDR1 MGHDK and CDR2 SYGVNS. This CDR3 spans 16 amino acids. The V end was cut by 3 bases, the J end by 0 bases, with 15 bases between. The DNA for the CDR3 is TGTGCCAGCAGTGACCCTGGTGGGAGAGTCTCCTACGAGCAGTACTTC. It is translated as CASSDPGGRVSYEQYF.

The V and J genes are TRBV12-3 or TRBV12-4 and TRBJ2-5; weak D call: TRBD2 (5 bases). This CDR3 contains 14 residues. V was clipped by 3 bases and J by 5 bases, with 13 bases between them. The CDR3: CASSFLGGRETQYF. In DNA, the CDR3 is TGTGCCAGCAGTTTTCTCGGAGGCCGGGAGACCCAGTACTTC.

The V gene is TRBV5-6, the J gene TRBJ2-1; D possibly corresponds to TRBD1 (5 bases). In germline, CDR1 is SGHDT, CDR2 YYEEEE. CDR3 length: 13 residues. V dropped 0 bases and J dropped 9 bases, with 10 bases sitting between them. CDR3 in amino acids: CASSLGGAIEQFF. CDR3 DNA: TGTGCCAGCAGCTTGGGTGGGGCGATTGAGCAGTTCTTC.

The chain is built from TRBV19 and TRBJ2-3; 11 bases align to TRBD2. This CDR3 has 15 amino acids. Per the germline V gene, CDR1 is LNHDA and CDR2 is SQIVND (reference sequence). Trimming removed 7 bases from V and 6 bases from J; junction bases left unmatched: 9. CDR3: CASILTSGSTDTQYF. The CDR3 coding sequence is TGTGCCAGTATCCTCACTAGCGGGAGTACGGATACGCAGTATTTT.

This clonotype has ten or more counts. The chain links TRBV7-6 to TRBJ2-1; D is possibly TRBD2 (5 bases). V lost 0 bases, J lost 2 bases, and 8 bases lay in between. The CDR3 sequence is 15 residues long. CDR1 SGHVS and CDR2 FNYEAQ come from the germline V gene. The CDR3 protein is CASSLAGAPYNEQFF. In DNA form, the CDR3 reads TGTGCCAGCAGCTTAGCGGGAGCCCCCTACAATGAGCAGTTCTTC.

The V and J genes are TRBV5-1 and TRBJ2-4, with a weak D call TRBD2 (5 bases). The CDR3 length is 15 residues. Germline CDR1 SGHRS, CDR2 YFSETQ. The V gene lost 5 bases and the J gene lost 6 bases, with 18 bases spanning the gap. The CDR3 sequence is CASSPSGTSGNIQYF. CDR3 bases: TGCGCCAGCAGTCCCTCGGGCACCAGCGGAAACATTCAGTACTTC.

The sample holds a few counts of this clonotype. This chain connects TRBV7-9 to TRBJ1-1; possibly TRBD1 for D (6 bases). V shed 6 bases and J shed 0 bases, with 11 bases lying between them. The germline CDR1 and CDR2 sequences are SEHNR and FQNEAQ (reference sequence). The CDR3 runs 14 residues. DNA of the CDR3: TGTGCCAGCAGAGGGGACAAAATGAACACTGAAGCTTTCTTT. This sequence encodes CASRGDKMNTEAFF. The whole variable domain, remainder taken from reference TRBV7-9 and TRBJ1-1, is DTGVSQNPRHKITKRGQNVTFRCDPISEHNRLYWYRQTLGQGPEFLTYFQNEAQLEKSRLLSDRFSAERPKGSFSTLEIQRTEQGDSAMYLCASRGDKMNTEAFFGQGTRLTVV.

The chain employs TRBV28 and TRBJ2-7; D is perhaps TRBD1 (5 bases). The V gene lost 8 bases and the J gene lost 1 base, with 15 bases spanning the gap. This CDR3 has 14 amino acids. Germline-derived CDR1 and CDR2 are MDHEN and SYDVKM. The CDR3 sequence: CASGAQTESYEQYF. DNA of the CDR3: TGTGCCAGCGGGGCCCAAACAGAATCCTACGAGCAGTACTTC.